These 13 T cell receptor beta chains came from one sample sequenced in a study of shared clonotypes between healthy human individuals. Profiling relied on immunoSEQ multiplex PCR, and the TCRdb table lists in-frame clones only, not all of them. This table holds some 690,000 clones, about 92% found once. The sample was memory CD8+ T cells from PBMCs. Subset here: CD45RO+ cells pooled with CCR7-negative TemRA cells. Source of these receptors: a man in his late teens or twenties in good health. Some clones in this sample may be carry-over from other donors' samples.

Regarding this clone: Additional DNA sequences in this sample encode the identical CDR3. The rearrangement uses TRBV4-1 and TRBJ2-7; D remains ambiguous. Germline V gene lookup returns CDR1 MGHRA and CDR2 YSYEKL. This CDR3 has 15 amino acids. V shed 0 bases and J shed 0 bases, with 9 bases lying between them. The CDR3 loop reads CASSQDPGLSYEQYF. Here the CDR3 DNA reads TGCGCCAGCAGCCAAGATCCAGGTCTCTCCTACGAGCAGTACTTC.

In DNA, the CDR3 is TGTGCCAGCAGTTTTAGGGCAGGGGCCTCCTACGAGCAGTACTTC. As protein: CASSFRAGASYEQYF. V usage is TRBV28 and J usage is TRBJ2-7; a possible D gene is TRBD1 (6 bases). The V gene lost 3 bases and the J gene lost 0 bases, with 12 bases spanning the gap. Germline V gene sequence: CDR1 MDHEN, CDR2 SYDVKM. The CDR3 length is 15 residues.

The chain uses TRBV5-1 and TRBJ2-1, with D possibly TRBD1 on 6 matching bases. V was shortened by 6 bases and J by 4 bases, with 14 bases between the two germline ends. The germline V gene has CDR1 SGHRS and CDR2 YFSETQ. This CDR3 is built from 14 residues. CDR3 residues: CASTLEDRYNEQFF. Here the CDR3 DNA reads TGCGCCAGCACCCTGGAGGACAGATACAATGAGCAGTTCTTC.

The sample holds one count of this clone. The chain employs TRBV7-7 and TRBJ2-7; either TRBD1 or TRBD2 may supply D (5 bases each). This CDR3 spans 13 amino acids. Germline V gene data show CDR1 as SSHAT and CDR2 as FNYEAQ (reference sequence). Trimming took off 5 bases at V and 3 bases at J, with 11 bases between the two ends. CDR3 bases: TGTGCCAGCAGCCAGGGCGAGGGCTACGAGCAGTACTTC. It translates to CASSQGEGYEQYF. The full variable domain, its missing parts supplied by reference TRBV7-7 and TRBJ2-7, is GAGVSQSPRYKVTKRGQDVTLRCDPISSHATLYWYQQALGQGPEFLTYFNYEAQPDKSGLPSDRFSAERPEGSISTLTIQRTEQRDSAMYRCASSQGEGYEQYFGPGTRLTVT.

The chain recombines TRBV11-3 with TRBJ1-1; D unresolved. Germline V gives CDR1 SGHNT, CDR2 YENEEA. V lost 5 bases to trimming and J lost 9 bases, with 16 bases between them. This CDR3 is built from 13 residues. The DNA of the CDR3 is TGTGCCAGCAGCCTCGGGCCAAAAAGTAAAGCTTTCTTT. Protein product: CASSLGPKSKAFF.

This chain uses TRBV7-3 with TRBJ2-5, with 9 positions matching TRBD1. The germline gives CDR1 SGHTA, CDR2 FQGTGA. With 4 bases clipped from V and 3 bases from J, the junction kept 3 bases outside the gene matches. The CDR3 is made up of 14 amino acids. DNA of the CDR3: TGTGCCAGCAGCTCAACAGGGGGCGAAGAGACCCAGTACTTC. Its protein is CASSSTGGEETQYF.

CDR3 DNA sequence: TGTGCCAGCAGTGAAGCGGGCAGAATAGCCAAAAACATTCAGTACTTC. It translates to CASSEAGRIAKNIQYF. This rearrangement joins TRBV6-1 to TRBJ2-4; D is ambiguous. This CDR3 spans 16 amino acids. CDR1 is MNHNS and CDR2 is SASEGT in the germline V gene. Trimming left V 0 bases short and J 0 bases short, with 9 bases between.

The CDR3 here is CASSTLDRGDQPQHF. The CDR3 coding sequence is TGTGCCAGTAGTACCTTGGACAGGGGCGATCAGCCCCAGCATTTT. The V call is TRBV19, the J call TRBJ1-5; 9 bases fit TRBD1. The ends lost 4 bases at V and 5 bases at J; junction bases unmatched: 6. The CDR3 has 15 residues. Per germline, CDR1 LNHDA and CDR2 SQIVND (reference sequence).

The gene calls are TRBV27 and TRBJ1-2; perhaps TRBD1 as D (6 bases). Germline CDR1 reads MNHEY; CDR2 reads SMNVEV (reference sequence). V was clipped by 5 bases and J by 6 bases, with 16 bases between them. This CDR3 has 14 amino acids. CDR3 nucleotides: TGTGCCAGCAGTCCCCTGGGGGGGCGCGATGGCTACACCTTC. Translating it yields CASSPLGGRDGYTF.

The rearrangement links TRBV9 to TRBJ2-5; TRBD2 agrees at 10 bases. The germline CDR1 and CDR2 sequences are SGDLS and YYNGEE. V dropped 0 bases and J dropped 2; count of bases not matched to a gene: 1. This CDR3 has 15 residues. CDR3 sequence (DNA): TGTGCCAGCAGCGTAGCGGGACTAGCGCAAGAGACCCAGTACTTC. It codes for CASSVAGLAQETQYF.

The chain combines TRBV5-8 with TRBJ2-1; 14 bases fit TRBD2. The CDR3 spans 20 residues. Per germline, CDR1 SGHTS and CDR2 YDEGEE. V trimming: 4 bases; J trimming: 3 bases; junction bases outside the gene matches: 15. This CDR3 reads CASSPRTSGRPYPFYNEQFF. For the CDR3, the DNA is TGTGCCAGCAGCCCCCGGACTAGCGGGAGGCCTTACCCCTTCTACAATGAGCAGTTCTTC. Full variable domain (outside the CDR3, taken from reference TRBV5-8 and TRBJ2-1): EAGVTQSPTHLIKTRGQQATLRCSPISGHTSVYWYQQALGLGLQFLLWYDEGEERNRGNFPPRFSGRQFPNYSSELNVNALELEDSALYLCASSPRTSGRPYPFYNEQFFGPGTRLTVL.

J is TRBJ2-2 and V is TRBV29-1, with TRBD2 matching over 13 bases. Trimming cost V 6 bases and J 0 bases; bases outside gene matches: 16. This CDR3 is 20 amino acids long. Germline V gene lookup returns CDR1 SQVTM and CDR2 ANQGSEA. The CDR3 sequence: CSVGGILGLAGSPNTGELFF. The CDR3 bases are TGCAGCGTAGGGGGGATTTTGGGACTAGCGGGATCTCCGAACACCGGGGAGCTGTTTTTT.

This chain connects TRBV18 to TRBJ1-4; D is unclear. The CDR3 is 13 amino acids. Germline V gene sequence: CDR1 KGHSH, CDR2 LQKENI. The V and J ends lost 1 base and 6 bases respectively, with 6 bases between them. The CDR3 nucleotides read TGTGCCAGCTCACCACGGCAGGATGAAAAACTGTTTTTT. It encodes CASSPRQDEKLFF. Complete variable domain (other parts from reference TRBV18 and TRBJ1-4): NAGVMQNPRHLVRRRGQEARLRCSPMKGHSHVYWYRQLPEEGLKFMVYLQKENIIDESGMPKERFSAEFPKEGPSILRIQQVVRGDSAAYFCASSPRQDEKLFFGSGTQLSVL.